This is a list of T cell receptor beta chains from one sample in a study of cytomegalovirus exposure and HLA in healthy donors. The method was immunoSEQ multiplex PCR; TCRdb's version includes in-frame clones alone and lacks a portion of them. The data contain 100,000 or so clones, approximately 68% of them singletons. The sequencing input was PBMCs. These receptors were obtained from a woman aged 18-30 years in good health and CMV-seropositive. The CDR3 runs from the conserved cysteine through the conserved F or W. A D gene is named only where the DNA matches it firmly. Clone size, where shown, is once, few, many, or a class for clones that have expanded.

>few|14|TRBV6-1|TRBJ1-1|TRBD1
CASSGTGSLTEAFF
TGTGCCAGCAGTGGGACAGGTTCTTTAACTGAAGCTTTCTTT
>.|14|TRBV28|TRBJ2-1|.
CASSPPGRYNEQFF
TGTGCCAGCAGCCCCCCGGGGAGGTACAATGAGCAGTTCTTC
>.|13|TRBV28|TRBJ2-7|.
CASSLRQIYEQYF
TGTGCCAGCAGTTTAAGACAGATCTACGAGCAGTACTTC
>.|14|TRBV5-6|TRBJ2-7|TRBD1
CASSPSWDRAEQYF
TGTGCCAGCAGTCCCAGCTGGGACAGGGCCGAGCAGTACTTC
>.|12|TRBV25-1|TRBJ2-7|.
CATPVPCYEQYF
TGTGCCACCCCGGTTCCTTGTTACGAGCAGTACTTC
>.|16|TRBV13|TRBJ2-1|TRBD2
CASSSEELAGGPEQFF
TGTGCCAGCAGCTCCGAGGAGCTAGCGGGAGGGCCTGAGCAGTTCTTC
>.|13|TRBV30|TRBJ2-6|.
CAYRDIWANVLTF
TGTGCCTACCGGGACATCTGGGCCAACGTCCTGACTTTC
>.|14|TRBV10-3|TRBJ2-3|TRBD2
CASTSGPSTDTQYF
TGTGCCTCGACTAGCGGACCTAGCACAGATACGCAGTATTTT
>.|14|TRBV29-1|TRBJ2-1|TRBD2
CSVELAENYNEQFF
TGCAGCGTTGAACTAGCGGAAAACTACAATGAGCAGTTCTTC
>.|14|TRBV5-6|TRBJ2-2|TRBD1
CASTSGQGTGELFF
TGTGCCAGCACGTCGGGACAGGGGACCGGGGAGCTGTTTTTT
>.|15|TRBV5-1|TRBJ2-7|.
CASSLVRGLSYEQYF
TGCGCCAGCAGCTTGGTGCGGGGGCTCTCCTACGAGCAGTACTTC
>.|15|TRBV5-1|TRBJ2-5|TRBD2
CASSFGLAGVETQYF
TGCGCCAGCAGCTTTGGACTAGCGGGCGTTGAGACCCAGTACTTC
>.|14|TRBV5-1|TRBJ2-7|TRBD1
CASSTGQGSYEQYF
TGCGCCAGCAGCACCGGACAGGGGTCCTACGAGCAGTACTTC
>.|17|TRBV21-1|TRBJ2-7|.
CASSPRWRQGYSYEQYF
TGTGCCAGCAGCCCTCGGTGGCGGCAGGGCTATTCCTACGAGCAGTACTTC
>.|12|TRBV25-1|TRBJ2-7|TRBD1
CASTLTGFEQYF
TGTGCCAGCACCCTGACAGGGTTCGAGCAGTACTTC
>few|17|TRBV7-6|TRBJ2-1|.
CASSPRLVGSSYNEQFF
TGTGCCAGCAGCCCCAGACTAGTTGGGAGCTCCTACAATGAGCAGTTCTTC
>.|16|TRBV7-6|TRBJ2-7|TRBD2
CASSPPGLAGGYEQYF
TGTGCCAGCAGCCCACCGGGACTAGCGGGAGGCTACGAGCAGTACTTC
>.|15|TRBV2|TRBJ2-1|.
CASSDTAGSYNEQFF
TGTGCCAGCAGTGACACCGCCGGCTCCTACAATGAGCAGTTCTTC
>once|17|TRBV4-3|TRBJ2-7|TRBD2
CASSQGAGLADSSEQYF
TGCGCCAGCAGCCAAGGAGCCGGACTAGCCGATAGCTCCGAGCAGTACTTC
>.|14|TRBV28|TRBJ2-1|.
CASKTGGEYNEQFF
TGTGCCAGCAAAACAGGGGGGGAATACAATGAGCAGTTCTTC
>.|15|TRBV27|TRBJ2-1|TRBD2
CASSFVGLAGGEQFF
TGTGCCAGCAGTTTCGTAGGACTAGCGGGAGGAGAGCAGTTCTTC
>.|15|TRBV28|TRBJ2-7|.
CASSLEDRRFSEQYF
TGTGCCAGCAGTTTAGAGGATAGGAGGTTTAGCGAGCAGTACTTC